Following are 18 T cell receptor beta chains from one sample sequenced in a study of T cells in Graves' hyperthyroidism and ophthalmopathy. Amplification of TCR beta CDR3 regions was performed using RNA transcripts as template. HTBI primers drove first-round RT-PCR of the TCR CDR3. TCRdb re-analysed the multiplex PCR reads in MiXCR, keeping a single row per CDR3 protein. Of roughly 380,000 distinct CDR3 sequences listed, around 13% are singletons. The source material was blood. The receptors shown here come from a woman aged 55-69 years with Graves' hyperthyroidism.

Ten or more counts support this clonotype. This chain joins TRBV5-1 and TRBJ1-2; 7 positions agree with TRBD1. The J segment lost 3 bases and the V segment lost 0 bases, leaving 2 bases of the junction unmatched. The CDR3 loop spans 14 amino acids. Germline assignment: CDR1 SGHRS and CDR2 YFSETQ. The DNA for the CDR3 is TGCGCCAGCAGCTTGGCAGGGGGAGACTATGGCTACACCTTC. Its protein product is CASSLAGGDYGYTF. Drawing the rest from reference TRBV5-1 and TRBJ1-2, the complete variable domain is KAGVTQTPRYLIKTRGQQVTLSCSPISGHRSVSWYQQTPGQGLQFLFEYFSETQRNKGNFPGRFSGRQFSNSRSEMNVSTLELGDSALYLCASSLAGGDYGYTFGSGTRLTVV.

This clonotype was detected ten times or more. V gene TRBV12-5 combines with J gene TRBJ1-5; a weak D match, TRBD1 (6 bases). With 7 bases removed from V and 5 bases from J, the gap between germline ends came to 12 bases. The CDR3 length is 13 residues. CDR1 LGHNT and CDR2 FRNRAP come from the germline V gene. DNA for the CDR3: TGTGCTAGTGACTTGGACAGTTATCAGCCCCAGCATTTT. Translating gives CASDLDSYQPQHF.

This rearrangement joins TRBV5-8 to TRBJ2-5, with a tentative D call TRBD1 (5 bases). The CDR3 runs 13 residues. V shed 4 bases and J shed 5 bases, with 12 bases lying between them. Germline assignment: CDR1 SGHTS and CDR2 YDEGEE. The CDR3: CASSPQQEETQYF. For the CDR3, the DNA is TGTGCCAGCAGCCCGCAACAGGAGGAGACCCAGTACTTC.

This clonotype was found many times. This CDR3 is CAISDSQGAGYEQYF. The DNA for the CDR3 is TGTGCCATCAGTGATTCCCAGGGGGCTGGTTACGAGCAGTACTTC. V and J are TRBV10-3 and TRBJ2-7; 8 bases fit TRBD1. V lost 3 bases, J lost 4 bases, and 8 bases stayed unmatched. Germline V gene data show CDR1 as ENHRY and CDR2 as SYGVKD. The CDR3 is made up of 15 amino acids.

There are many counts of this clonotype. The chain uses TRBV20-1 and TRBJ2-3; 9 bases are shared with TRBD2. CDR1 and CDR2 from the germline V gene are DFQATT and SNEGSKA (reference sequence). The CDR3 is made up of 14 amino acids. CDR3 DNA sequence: TGCAGCGCCGCCTCAGCGGGAGGTACAGATACGCAGTATTTT. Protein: CSAASAGGTDTQYF.

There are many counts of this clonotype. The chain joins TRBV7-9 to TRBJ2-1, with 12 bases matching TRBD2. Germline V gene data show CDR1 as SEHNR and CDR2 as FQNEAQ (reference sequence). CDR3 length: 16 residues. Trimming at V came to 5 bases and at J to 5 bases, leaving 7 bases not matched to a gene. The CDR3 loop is CASSARLAGDHNEQFF. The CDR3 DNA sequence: TGTGCCAGCAGCGCCCGACTAGCGGGAGACCACAATGAGCAGTTCTTC.

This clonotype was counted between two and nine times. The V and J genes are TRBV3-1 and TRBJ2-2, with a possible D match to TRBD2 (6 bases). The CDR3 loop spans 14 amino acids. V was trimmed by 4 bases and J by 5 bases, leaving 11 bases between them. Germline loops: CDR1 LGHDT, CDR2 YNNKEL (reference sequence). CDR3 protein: CASSPGLGTGELFF. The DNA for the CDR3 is TGTGCCAGCAGCCCGGGACTCGGGACCGGGGAGCTGTTTTTT.

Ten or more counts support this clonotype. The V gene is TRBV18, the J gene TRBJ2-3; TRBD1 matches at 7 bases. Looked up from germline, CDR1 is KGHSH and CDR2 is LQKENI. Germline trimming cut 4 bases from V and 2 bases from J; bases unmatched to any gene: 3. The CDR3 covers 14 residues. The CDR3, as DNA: TGTGCCAGCTCACAAGGGACAGACACAGATACGCAGTATTTT. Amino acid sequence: CASSQGTDTDTQYF.

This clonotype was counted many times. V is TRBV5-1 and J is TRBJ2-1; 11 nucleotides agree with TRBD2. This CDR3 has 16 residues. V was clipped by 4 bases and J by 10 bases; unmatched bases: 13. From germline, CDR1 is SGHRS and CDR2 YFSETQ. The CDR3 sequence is CASSGRTSGREREQFF. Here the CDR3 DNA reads TGCGCCAGCAGCGGTAGGACTAGCGGGCGGGAAAGGGAGCAGTTCTTC.

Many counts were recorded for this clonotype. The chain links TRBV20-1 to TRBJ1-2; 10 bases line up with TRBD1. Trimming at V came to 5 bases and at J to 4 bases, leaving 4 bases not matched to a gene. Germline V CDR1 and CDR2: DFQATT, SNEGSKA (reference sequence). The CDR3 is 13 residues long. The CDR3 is CSAPRTGGYGYTF. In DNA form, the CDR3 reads TGCAGTGCTCCCAGGACAGGGGGCTATGGCTACACCTTC.

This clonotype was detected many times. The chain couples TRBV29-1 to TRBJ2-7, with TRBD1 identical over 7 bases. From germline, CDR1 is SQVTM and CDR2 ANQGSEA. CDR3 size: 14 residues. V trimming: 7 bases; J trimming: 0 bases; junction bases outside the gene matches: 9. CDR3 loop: CSARFGQDSYEQYF. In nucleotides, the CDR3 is TGCAGCGCTAGATTTGGACAGGACTCCTACGAGCAGTACTTC.

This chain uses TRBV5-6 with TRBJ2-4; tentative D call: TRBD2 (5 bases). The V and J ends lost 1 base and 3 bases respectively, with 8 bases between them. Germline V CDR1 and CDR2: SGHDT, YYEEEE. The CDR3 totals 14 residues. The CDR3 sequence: CASSLSGIKNIQYF. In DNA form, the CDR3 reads TGTGCCAGCAGCTTGTCGGGGATCAAAAACATTCAGTACTTC. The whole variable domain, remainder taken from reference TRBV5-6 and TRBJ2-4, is DAGVTQSPTHLIKTRGQQVTLRCSPKSGHDTVSWYQQALGQGPQFIFQYYEEEERQRGNFPDRFSGHQFPNYSSELNVNALLLGDSALYLCASSLSGIKNIQYFGAGTRLSVL.

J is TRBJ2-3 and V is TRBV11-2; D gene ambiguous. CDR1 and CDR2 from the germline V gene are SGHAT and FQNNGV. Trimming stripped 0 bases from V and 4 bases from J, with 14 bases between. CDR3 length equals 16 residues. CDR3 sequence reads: CASSLDGAETADTQYF. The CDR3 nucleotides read TGTGCCAGCAGCTTAGATGGCGCGGAAACAGCAGATACGCAGTATTTT.

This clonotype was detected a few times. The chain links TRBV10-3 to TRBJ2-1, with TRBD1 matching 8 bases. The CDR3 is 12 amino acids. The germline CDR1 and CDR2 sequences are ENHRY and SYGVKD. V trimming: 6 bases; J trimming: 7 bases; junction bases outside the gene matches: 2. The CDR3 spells CAIRRTGNEQFF. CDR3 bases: TGTGCCATCAGACGGACAGGGAATGAGCAGTTCTTC.

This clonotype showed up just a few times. CDR3 DNA: TGTGCCAGCAGCCCCGGGCCCATATATAGCAATCAGCCCCAGCATTTT. It specifies CASSPGPIYSNQPQHF. The chain couples TRBV5-5 to TRBJ1-5; D is ambiguous. This CDR3 comprises 16 residues. Trimming removed 4 bases from V and 0 bases from J, with 14 bases in between. CDR1 and CDR2 (germline): SGHKS, YYEKEE (reference sequence). The entire variable domain, with the rest obtained from reference TRBV5-5 and TRBJ1-5, is as follows: DAGVTQSPTHLIKTRGQQVTLRCSPISGHKSVSWYQQVLGQGPQFIFQYYEKEERGRGNFPDRFSARQFPNYSSELNVNALLLGDSALYLCASSPGPIYSNQPQHFGDGTRLSIL.

CDR3 sequence reads: CASTPGGGGDTDTQYF. The DNA for the CDR3 is TGTGCCAGCACCCCGGGGGGGGGAGGGGACACAGATACGCAGTATTTT. The chain links TRBV12-3 or TRBV12-4 to TRBJ2-3, with 8 nucleotides matching TRBD2. Trimming removed 7 bases from V and 2 bases from J; junction bases left unmatched: 11. The CDR3 consists of 16 residues.

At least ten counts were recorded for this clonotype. As DNA, the CDR3 is TGTGCCAGCAGCTTCGGGGACGGGGAGCTGTTTTTT. This gives the protein CASSFGDGELFF. This rearrangement joins TRBV7-9 to TRBJ2-2, with D perhaps matching TRBD2 (5 bases). Trimming cost V 3 bases and J 7 bases, with 6 bases left between them. CDR3 length equals 12 residues. Germline V gives CDR1 SEHNR, CDR2 FQNEAQ (reference sequence).

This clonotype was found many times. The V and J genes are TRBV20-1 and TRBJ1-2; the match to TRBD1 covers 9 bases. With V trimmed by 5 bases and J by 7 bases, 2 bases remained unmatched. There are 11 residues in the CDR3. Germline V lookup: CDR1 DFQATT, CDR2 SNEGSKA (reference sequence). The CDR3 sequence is CSAGDRAGYTF. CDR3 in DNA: TGCAGTGCTGGGGACAGGGCTGGCTACACCTTC.